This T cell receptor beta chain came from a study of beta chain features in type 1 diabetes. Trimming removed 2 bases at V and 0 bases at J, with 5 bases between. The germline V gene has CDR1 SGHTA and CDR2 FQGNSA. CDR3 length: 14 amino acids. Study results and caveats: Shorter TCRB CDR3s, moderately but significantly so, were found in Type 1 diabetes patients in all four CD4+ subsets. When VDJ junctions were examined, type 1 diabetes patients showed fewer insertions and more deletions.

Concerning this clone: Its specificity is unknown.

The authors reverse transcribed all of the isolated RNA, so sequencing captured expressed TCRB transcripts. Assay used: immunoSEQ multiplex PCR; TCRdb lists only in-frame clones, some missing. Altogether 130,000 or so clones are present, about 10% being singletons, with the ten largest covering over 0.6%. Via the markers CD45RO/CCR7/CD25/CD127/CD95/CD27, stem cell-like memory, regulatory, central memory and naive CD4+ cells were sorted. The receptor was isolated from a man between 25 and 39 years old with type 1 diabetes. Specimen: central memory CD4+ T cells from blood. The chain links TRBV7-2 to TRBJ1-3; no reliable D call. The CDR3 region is CASSLTYSGNTIYF. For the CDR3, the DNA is TGTGCCAGCAGCTTAACATACTCTGGAAACACCATATATTTT.